The 13 T cell receptor beta chains reported below all come from one sample, sequenced in a study of human T cells and chemical hapten exposure. The time point was: patch test 2, 6 weeks after DPC sensitization. Treatment noted: therapeutic diphenylcyclopropenone sensitization with weekly scalp DPC. TCRdb passed the RACE reads through MiXCR, listing each CDR3 protein once. The sample gives 80,000 to 95,000 distinct CDR3 sequences, around 10% of which show up once; roughly 1.4% is in the top ten. This specimen was whole blood, taken in connection with sensitization to the hapten diphenylcyclopropenone (DPC). The source of these receptors is a man aged 18 to 30 with alopecia areata. Some clones in this sample may be carry-over from other donors' samples.

This clonotype was observed at least ten times. This chain links TRBV20-1 with TRBJ1-2, with a tentative D call TRBD1 (5 bases). V lost 0 bases, J lost 0 bases, and 17 bases lay in between. The length of the CDR3 is 17 residues. The germline V gene encodes CDR1 DFQATT and CDR2 SNEGSKA (reference sequence). CDR3 residues: CSARDLRAGVANYGYTF. CDR3 nucleotides: TGCAGTGCTAGAGATCTCCGGGCGGGGGTAGCTAACTATGGCTACACCTTC.

This clonotype was observed many times. V gene TRBV24-1 combines with J gene TRBJ1-5; D is undetermined. The CDR3 sequence is 13 residues long. Germline CDR1 reads KGHDR; CDR2 reads SFDVKD. V shed 3 bases and J shed 5 bases, with 7 bases lying between them. CDR3 in amino acids: CATSDDTYQPQHF. The CDR3 region has the DNA TGTGCCACCAGTGATGACACCTATCAGCCCCAGCATTTT.

This clonotype was detected many times. The rearrangement joins TRBV29-1 to TRBJ1-1; 7 bases are shared with TRBD1. The CDR3 has 12 residues. Per germline, CDR1 SQVTM and CDR2 ANQGSEA. V was clipped by 8 bases and J by 3 bases; unmatched bases: 6. The CDR3 spells CSLRQGDTEAFF. CDR3 sequence (DNA): TGCAGCCTTAGGCAGGGGGACACTGAAGCTTTCTTT.

The CDR3 protein is CASSPVGSYEQYF. Written as DNA, the CDR3 is TGTGCCAGCAGCCCGGTTGGGTCCTACGAGCAGTACTTC. V and J are TRBV5-6 and TRBJ2-7; D unresolved. CDR1 SGHDT and CDR2 YYEEEE come from the germline V gene. V was clipped by 4 bases and J by 1 base, with 9 bases between them. The CDR3 contains 13 residues.

This clonotype came up a few times. The rearrangement joins TRBV6-4 to TRBJ2-1; 10 bases match TRBD2. CDR3 length: 19 residues. Germline loops: CDR1 MRHNA, CDR2 SNTAGT. V trimming: 3 bases; J trimming: 0 bases; junction bases outside the gene matches: 11. As DNA, the CDR3 is TGTGCCAGCAGTGAAAGAGCTAGCGGGGGCCTTAGCTCCTACAATGAGCAGTTCTTC. Protein product: CASSERASGGLSSYNEQFF.

This chain uses TRBV6-5 with TRBJ2-3; perhaps D is TRBD1 or TRBD2 (5 bases each). The V end lost 8 bases, the J end lost 1 base, and 19 bases lay between the germline ends. Germline V gene data show CDR1 as MNHEY and CDR2 as SVGAGI. This CDR3 spans 16 amino acids. The CDR3 sequence: CASRPTRGRGTDTQYF. Here the CDR3 DNA reads TGTGCCAGCCGCCCTACCCGGGGACGGGGCACAGATACGCAGTATTTT.

This clonotype was observed a handful of times. V is TRBV2 and J is TRBJ2-1, with D uncertain. This CDR3 comprises 15 residues. Trimming left V 3 bases short and J 0 bases short, with 9 bases between. In germline, CDR1 is SNHLY, CDR2 FYNNEI. CDR3 residues: CASSDRQSSYNEQFF. CDR3 coding DNA: TGTGCCAGCAGTGACAGGCAGAGCTCCTACAATGAGCAGTTCTTC.

Here the CDR3 DNA reads TGTGCCAGCAGCTTAGGTACAGGGGTCTTCTATGGCTACACCTTC. Translating gives CASSLGTGVFYGYTF. The rearrangement links TRBV7-9 to TRBJ1-2; 7 bases map to TRBD1. Germline CDR1 reads SEHNR; CDR2 reads FQNEAQ (reference sequence). V gave up 1 base and J gave up 4 bases; unmatched junction bases: 6. This CDR3 is 15 amino acids long. The full variable domain, in which reference TRBV7-9 and TRBJ1-2 provide the parts outside the CDR3, is DTGVSQNPRHKITKRGQNVTFRCDPISEHNRLYWYRQTLGQGPEFLTYFQNEAQLEKSRLLSDRFSAERPKGSFSTLEIQRTEQGDSAMYLCASSLGTGVFYGYTFGSGTRLTVV.

The chain joins TRBV11-2 to TRBJ1-5; D gene ambiguous. The V end was cut by 0 bases, the J end by 5 bases, with 5 bases between. Per germline, CDR1 SGHAT and CDR2 FQNNGV. The CDR3 is made up of 13 amino acids. The CDR3 here is CASSLESDQPQHF. CDR3 DNA: TGTGCCAGCAGCTTAGAGAGTGATCAGCCCCAGCATTTT.

The table lists this clonotype with many counts. V gene TRBV5-1 combines with J gene TRBJ1-2; no definite D call. V was cut by 2 bases and J by 3 bases, with 11 bases left in between. The CDR3 is made up of 14 amino acids. The germline gives CDR1 SGHRS, CDR2 YFSETQ. The CDR3 nucleotides read TGCGCCAGCAGCTTCGCAGACAATTACTATGGCTACACCTTC. Its protein is CASSFADNYYGYTF.

The J gene is TRBJ2-7, the V gene TRBV10-1, with D perhaps being TRBD1 or TRBD2 (5 bases each). The CDR3 consists of 14 residues. V gave up 6 bases and J gave up 2 bases, with 14 bases separating them. Looked up from germline, CDR1 is WNHNN and CDR2 is SYGVQD (reference sequence). The CDR3 region is CASSRRGDTYEQYF. The CDR3 DNA is TGCGCCAGCAGCCGAAGAGGGGATACCTACGAGCAGTACTTC.

This clonotype was observed at least ten times. For the CDR3, the DNA is TGTGCCAGCAGCCTGACAGGGGGAAGCGGGGAGCTGTTTTTT. Protein sequence: CASSLTGGSGELFF. This chain joins TRBV7-6 and TRBJ2-2; TRBD1 matches at 9 bases. The CDR3 is 14 amino acids. The germline V gene encodes CDR1 SGHVS and CDR2 FNYEAQ. The trim removed 5 bases at V and 7 bases at J, leaving 5 bases unmatched.

V usage is TRBV7-2 and J usage is TRBJ2-2; D call uncertain. CDR1 and CDR2 from the germline V gene are SGHTA and FQGNSA. This CDR3 comprises 12 residues. V was pared by 2 bases and J by 13 bases, with 11 bases between. CDR3 bases: TGTGCCAGCAGCTTACCCTCGGACGTGCTGTTTTTT. Residues: CASSLPSDVLFF.